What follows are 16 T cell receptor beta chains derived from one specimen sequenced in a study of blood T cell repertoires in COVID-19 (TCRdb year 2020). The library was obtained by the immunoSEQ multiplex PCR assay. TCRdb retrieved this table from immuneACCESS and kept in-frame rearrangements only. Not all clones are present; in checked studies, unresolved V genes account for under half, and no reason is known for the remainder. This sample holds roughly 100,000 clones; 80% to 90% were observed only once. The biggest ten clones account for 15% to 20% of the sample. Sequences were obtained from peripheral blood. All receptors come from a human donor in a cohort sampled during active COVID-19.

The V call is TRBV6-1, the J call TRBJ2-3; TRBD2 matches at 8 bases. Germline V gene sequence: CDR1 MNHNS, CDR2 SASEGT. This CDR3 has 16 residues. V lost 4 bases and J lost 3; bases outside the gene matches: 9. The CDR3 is CASSAPHGRATDTQYF. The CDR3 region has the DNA TGTGCCAGCAGTGCCCCTCACGGGAGGGCGACAGATACGCAGTATTTT.

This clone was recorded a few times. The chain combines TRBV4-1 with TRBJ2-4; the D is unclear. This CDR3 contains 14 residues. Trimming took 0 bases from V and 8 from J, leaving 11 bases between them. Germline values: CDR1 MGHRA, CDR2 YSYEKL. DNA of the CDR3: TGCGCCAGCAGCCAAGACGACGGGTCGTACATTCAGTACTTC. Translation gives CASSQDDGSYIQYF.

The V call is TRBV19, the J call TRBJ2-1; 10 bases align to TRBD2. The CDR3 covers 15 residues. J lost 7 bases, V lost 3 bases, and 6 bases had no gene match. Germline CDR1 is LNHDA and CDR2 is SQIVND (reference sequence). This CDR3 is CASSIEREGRNEQFF. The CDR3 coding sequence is TGTGCCAGTAGTATCGAGCGGGAGGGGAGAAATGAGCAGTTCTTC.

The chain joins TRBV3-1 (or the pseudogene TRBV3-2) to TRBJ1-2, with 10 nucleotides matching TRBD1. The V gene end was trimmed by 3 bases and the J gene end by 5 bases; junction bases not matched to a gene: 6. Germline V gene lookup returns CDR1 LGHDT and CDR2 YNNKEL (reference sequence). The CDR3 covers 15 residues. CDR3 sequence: CASSQSGQGGYGYTF. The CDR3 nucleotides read TGTGCCAGCAGCCAGAGCGGACAGGGGGGATATGGCTACACCTTC.

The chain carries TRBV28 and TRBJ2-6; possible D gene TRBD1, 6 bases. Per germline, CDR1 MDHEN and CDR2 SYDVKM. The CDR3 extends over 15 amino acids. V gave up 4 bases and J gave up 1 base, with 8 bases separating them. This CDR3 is CASSYTGSGANVLTF. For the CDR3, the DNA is TGTGCCAGCAGTTATACAGGGTCTGGGGCCAACGTCCTGACTTTC.

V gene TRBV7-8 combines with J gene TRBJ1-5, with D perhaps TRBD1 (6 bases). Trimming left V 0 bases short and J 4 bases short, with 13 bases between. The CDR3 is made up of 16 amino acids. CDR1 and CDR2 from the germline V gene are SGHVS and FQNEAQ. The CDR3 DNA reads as TGTGCCAGCAGCTTAGCAGGTCACAGGGATAATCAGCCCCAGCATTTT. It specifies CASSLAGHRDNQPQHF. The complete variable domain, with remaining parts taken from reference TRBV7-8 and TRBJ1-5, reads GAGVSQSPRYKVAKRGQDVALRCDPISGHVSLFWYQQALGQGPEFLTYFQNEAQLDKSGLPSDRFFAERPEGSVSTLKIQRTQQEDSAVYLCASSLAGHRDNQPQHFGDGTRLSIL.

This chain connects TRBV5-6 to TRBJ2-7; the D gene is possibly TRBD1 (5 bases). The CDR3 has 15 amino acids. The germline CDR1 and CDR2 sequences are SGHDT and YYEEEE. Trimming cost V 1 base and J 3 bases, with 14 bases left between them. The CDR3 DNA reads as TGTGCCAGCAGCTTGCAGGGTTCGCGCGTCTACGAGCAGTACTTC. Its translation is CASSLQGSRVYEQYF.

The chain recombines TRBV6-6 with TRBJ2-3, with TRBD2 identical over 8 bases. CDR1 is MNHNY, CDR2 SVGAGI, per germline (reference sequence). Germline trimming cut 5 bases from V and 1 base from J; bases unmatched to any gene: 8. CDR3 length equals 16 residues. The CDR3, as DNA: TGTGCCAGCAGTGTCTCCGGGGGGGGTGGCACAGATACGCAGTATTTT. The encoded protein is CASSVSGGGGTDTQYF.

CDR3 nucleotides: TGTGCCAGTAGTGAAACAGGGGACCTTGACGAGCAGTACTTC. Translation: CASSETGDLDEQYF. J is TRBJ2-7 and V is TRBV19; 7 bases fit TRBD1. The CDR3 contains 14 residues. Germline assignment: CDR1 LNHDA and CDR2 SQIVND (reference sequence). Trimming cost V 5 bases and J 5 bases; bases outside gene matches: 9.

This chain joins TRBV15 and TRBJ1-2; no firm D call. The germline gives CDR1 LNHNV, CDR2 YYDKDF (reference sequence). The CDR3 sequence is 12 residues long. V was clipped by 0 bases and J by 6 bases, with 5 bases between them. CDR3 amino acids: CATSRDHNGYTF. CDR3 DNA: TGTGCCACCAGCAGAGATCACAATGGCTACACCTTC.

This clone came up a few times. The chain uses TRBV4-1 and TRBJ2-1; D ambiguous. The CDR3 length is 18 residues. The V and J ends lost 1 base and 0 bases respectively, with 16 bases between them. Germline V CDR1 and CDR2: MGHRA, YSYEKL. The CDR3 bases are TGCGCCAGCAGCCAAGGGGTGAGCGCGCCGAGCTCCTACAATGAGCAGTTCTTC. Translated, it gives CASSQGVSAPSSYNEQFF.

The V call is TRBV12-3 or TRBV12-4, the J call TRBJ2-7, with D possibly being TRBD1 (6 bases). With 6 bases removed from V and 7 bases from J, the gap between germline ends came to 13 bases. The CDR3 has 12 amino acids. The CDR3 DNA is TGTGCCAGCAGCGCCGGACAGAGTGAGCAGTACTTC. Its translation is CASSAGQSEQYF.

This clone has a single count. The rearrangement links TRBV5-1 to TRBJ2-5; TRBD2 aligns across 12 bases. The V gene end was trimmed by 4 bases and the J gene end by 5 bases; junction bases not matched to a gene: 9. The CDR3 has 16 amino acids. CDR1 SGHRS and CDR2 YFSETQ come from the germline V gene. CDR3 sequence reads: CASSRTSGRRGETQYF. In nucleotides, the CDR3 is TGCGCCAGCAGCCGTACTAGCGGGAGGCGAGGGGAGACCCAGTACTTC. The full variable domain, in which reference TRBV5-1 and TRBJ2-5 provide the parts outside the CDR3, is KAGVTQTPRYLIKTRGQQVTLSCSPISGHRSVSWYQQTPGQGLQFLFEYFSETQRNKGNFPGRFSGRQFSNSRSEMNVSTLELGDSALYLCASSRTSGRRGETQYFGPGTRLLVL.

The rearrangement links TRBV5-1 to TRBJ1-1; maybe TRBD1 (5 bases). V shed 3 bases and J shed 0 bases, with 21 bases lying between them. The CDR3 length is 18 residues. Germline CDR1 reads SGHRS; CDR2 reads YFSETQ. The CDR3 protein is CASSWYGGASEVNTEAFF. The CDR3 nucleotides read TGCGCCAGCAGCTGGTACGGAGGGGCTAGCGAGGTGAACACTGAAGCTTTCTTT.

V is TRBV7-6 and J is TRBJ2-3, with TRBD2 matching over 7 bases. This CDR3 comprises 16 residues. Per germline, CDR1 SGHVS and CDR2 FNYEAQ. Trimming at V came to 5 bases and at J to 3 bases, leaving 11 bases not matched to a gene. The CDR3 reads CASSPHGLVSTDTQYF. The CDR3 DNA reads TGTGCCAGCAGCCCTCATGGACTAGTTAGTACAGATACGCAGTATTTT.

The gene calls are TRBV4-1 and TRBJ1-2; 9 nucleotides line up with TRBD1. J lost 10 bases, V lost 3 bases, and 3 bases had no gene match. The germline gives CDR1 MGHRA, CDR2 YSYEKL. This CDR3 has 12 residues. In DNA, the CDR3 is TGCGCCAGCAGCCAGGACAGGGGAGACTACACCTTC. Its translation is CASSQDRGDYTF.